Shown below are 14 T cell receptor beta chains from a single sample sequenced in a study of CD8+ T cells in alopecia areata (dated by TCRdb to between 2017 and 2018). The label giving this sample's time point can be read as: baseline before oral tofacitinib. Library preparation employed the immunoSEQ multiplex PCR assay. RNA was extracted from all samples and reverse transcribed into cDNA, which served as template for TCR sequencing. TCRdb mirrors the immuneACCESS table, restricted to in-frame sequences. Some clones are absent from its copies; in checked studies, under half trace to an unresolved V gene, and the reason for the others is unknown. The sample table lists roughly 140,000 clones, about 51% of them with a count of one. The ten largest account for roughly 21% of the sample. Material: CD8+ T cells sorted from blood, obtained at week 0. The receptor source for this set is a human donor with alopecia areata.

This clone occurred a few times. The chain uses TRBV5-1 and TRBJ2-1; 9 bases are a match to TRBD2. Germline V gene lookup returns CDR1 SGHRS and CDR2 YFSETQ. Losses at the gene ends were 2 bases for V and 6 bases for J; bases not matched to a gene: 6. This CDR3 contains 15 residues. The CDR3 sequence is CASSFRAGGPNEQFF. The CDR3 DNA follows: TGCGCCAGCAGCTTCCGTGCGGGGGGGCCCAATGAGCAGTTCTTC.

The chain carries TRBV15 and TRBJ2-3; 7 bases are shared with TRBD2. With 8 bases clipped from V and 5 bases from J, the junction kept 10 bases outside the gene matches. Germline CDR1 is LNHNV and CDR2 is YYDKDF (reference sequence). The CDR3 sequence is 14 residues long. The CDR3 DNA reads TGTGCCACCGCAGACGGGGGGAGTGGAGATACGCAGTATTTT. Its translation: CATADGGSGDTQYF.

The CDR3, as DNA: TGTGCCTTGACAGGAGAAGCTAACTATGGCTACACCTTC. Translated, it gives CALTGEANYGYTF. The gene calls are TRBV30 and TRBJ1-2; tentatively, D is TRBD1 (6 bases). The V and J ends lost 7 bases and 0 bases respectively, with 12 bases between them. The CDR3 is made up of 13 amino acids. Germline V gene data show CDR1 as GTSNPN and CDR2 as SVGIG (reference sequence).

J is TRBJ2-6 and V is TRBV7-2; the D gene could be TRBD1 or TRBD2 (5 bases each). Germline CDR1 SGHTA, CDR2 FQGNSA. Trimming cost V 8 bases and J 0 bases, with 14 bases left between them. The CDR3 is 16 amino acids. The CDR3 bases are TGTGCCAGCTCTACGAGGGGTCTCTCTGGGGCCAACGTCCTGACTTTC. It translates to CASSTRGLSGANVLTF.

As DNA, the CDR3 is TGTGCCAGCAGTACCCGGGACAGCCTCCCGAGGGAAAAACTGTTTTTT. Protein: CASSTRDSLPREKLFF. The V and J genes are TRBV2 and TRBJ1-4, with TRBD1 identical over 7 bases. Germline V lookup: CDR1 SNHLY, CDR2 FYNNEI. Germline trimming cut 5 bases from V and 8 bases from J; bases unmatched to any gene: 14. The CDR3 has 16 residues.

The CDR3 sequence: CASAWGQGNEQFF. The CDR3 region has the DNA TGTGCTTCAGCGTGGGGACAGGGCAATGAGCAGTTCTTC. This chain links TRBV6-5 with TRBJ2-1; 9 nucleotides align to TRBD1. Germline values: CDR1 MNHEY, CDR2 SVGAGI. The CDR3 spans 13 residues.

A word on this clone: Additional DNA sequences in this sample encode the identical CDR3. The chain employs TRBV29-1 and TRBJ2-7; D ambiguous. The CDR3 is 11 amino acids. Germline CDR1 reads SQVTM; CDR2 reads ANQGSEA. Deletions cut 0 bases from V and 3 bases from J, with 3 bases between. CDR3 nucleotide sequence: TGCAGCGTTGAAGAGAGCTACGAGCAGTACTTC. Protein product: CSVEESYEQYF.

The chain employs TRBV27 and TRBJ2-7, with D maybe TRBD1 (6 bases). The CDR3 loop spans 14 amino acids. CDR1 MNHEY and CDR2 SMNVEV come from the germline V gene (reference sequence). The V end lost 5 bases, the J end lost 2 bases, and 13 bases lay between the germline ends. DNA for the CDR3: TGTGCCAGCAGTCCGGACAGTCCTACCTACGAGCAGTACTTC. Protein: CASSPDSPTYEQYF.

This chain joins TRBV4-3 and TRBJ2-7, with D perhaps TRBD1 (6 bases). The CDR3 consists of 13 residues. The V and J ends lost 2 bases and 7 bases respectively, with 12 bases between them. The germline gives CDR1 LGHNA, CDR2 YSLEER. The CDR3 DNA follows: TGCGCCAGCAGCCAAAGCAGGGGTGGGGAGCAGTACTTC. This encodes CASSQSRGGEQYF.

The chain joins TRBV7-9 to TRBJ2-1, with D unclear. V was clipped by 10 bases and J by 2 bases, with 12 bases between them. CDR1 SEHNR and CDR2 FQNEAQ come from the germline V gene (reference sequence). This CDR3 spans 13 amino acids. The DNA for the CDR3 is TGTGCCACCGACTTGATGGCCTACAATGAGCAGTTCTTC. Translating it yields CATDLMAYNEQFF. Together with reference TRBV7-9 and TRBJ2-1, the CDR3 gives the full variable domain: DTGVSQNPRHKITKRGQNVTFRCDPISEHNRLYWYRQTLGQGPEFLTYFQNEAQLEKSRLLSDRFSAERPKGSFSTLEIQRTEQGDSAMYLCATDLMAYNEQFFGPGTRLTVL.

The chain joins TRBV5-6 to TRBJ2-1; 11 bases are shared with TRBD2. The CDR3 is 13 amino acids. CDR1 SGHDT and CDR2 YYEEEE come from the germline V gene. J lost 9 bases, V lost 4 bases, and 3 bases had no gene match. CDR3 region: CASSHTSGGEQFF. The DNA of the CDR3 is TGTGCCAGCAGCCATACTAGCGGGGGTGAGCAGTTCTTC.

The rearrangement uses TRBV29-1 and TRBJ2-7, with D possibly TRBD1 on 5 matching bases. Trimming stripped 7 bases from V and 2 bases from J, with 18 bases between. From germline, CDR1 is SQVTM and CDR2 ANQGSEA. The CDR3 has 14 residues. CDR3 nucleotide sequence: TGCAGCGCTGGGGCTGGTGGCGCAACCTACGAGCAGTACTTC. Translation: CSAGAGGATYEQYF.

CDR3 coding DNA: TGCGCCAGCAGCCCAACTTGGGGTTCCACTGAAGCTTTCTTT. Translating it yields CASSPTWGSTEAFF. V and J are TRBV5-1 and TRBJ1-1; no reliable D call. Trimming pared 4 bases from V and 4 bases from J, leaving 14 bases between. This CDR3 contains 14 residues. The germline V gene encodes CDR1 SGHRS and CDR2 YFSETQ.

V gene TRBV29-1 combines with J gene TRBJ2-1; 8 nucleotides match TRBD1. Germline-derived CDR1 and CDR2 are SQVTM and ANQGSEA. The CDR3 contains 14 residues. The trim removed 4 bases at V and 9 bases at J, leaving 11 bases unmatched. The CDR3 sequence: CSVARPDRGGEQFF. CDR3 nucleotide sequence: TGCAGCGTTGCCCGTCCCGACAGGGGAGGTGAGCAGTTCTTC.